Each of the 32 T cell receptor beta chains below was sequenced from the same sample in a study of T cell repertoires in cytomegalovirus infection. MiXCR was run by TCRdb on the reads, yielding one entry per CDR3 protein. The sample holds hundreds of thousands of distinct CDR3 sequences; around 30% are singletons and the top ten take about 20%. These TCRs' antigens remain unknown. The sample in question was cultured PBMCs, obtained from culture after CMV antigen stimulation. These receptors originate from a human donor in good health (CMV status not recorded). Some clones in this sample may be carry-over from other donors' samples.

This clonotype came up many times. The genes are TRBV7-8 and TRBJ2-1, with D possibly called TRBD1 or TRBD2 (5 bases each). V was clipped by 8 bases and J by 4 bases, with 12 bases between them. The CDR3 has 13 residues. CDR1 is SGHVS and CDR2 is FQNEAQ in the germline V gene. CDR3 DNA sequence: TGTGCCAGCTGCCTGGGGGTTTACAATGAGCAGTTCTTC. It codes for CASCLGVYNEQFF.

CDR3 protein: CASSFADTGGGEQFF. Here the CDR3 DNA reads TGTGCCAGCAGTTTCGCCGATACAGGGGGCGGTGAGCAGTTCTTC. The genes are TRBV6-5 and TRBJ2-1, with 9 bases lining up with TRBD1. J lost 9 bases, V lost 4 bases, and 10 bases had no gene match. This CDR3 is 15 amino acids long. Per the germline V gene, CDR1 is MNHEY and CDR2 is SVGAGI.

The CDR3 region is CASSEAPDTEAFF. The CDR3 DNA sequence: TGTGCCAGCAGTGAAGCGCCAGACACTGAAGCTTTCTTT. This chain uses TRBV6-1 with TRBJ1-1; D unresolved. Germline values: CDR1 MNHNS, CDR2 SASEGT. The CDR3 contains 13 residues. The ends were cut back, 0 bases at V and 3 bases at J, with 5 bases in the middle.

This clonotype was detected only a few times. The J gene is TRBJ2-7, the V gene TRBV20-1; maybe TRBD2 (5 bases). The CDR3 totals 12 residues. V was cut by 6 bases and J by 5 bases, with 14 bases left in between. CDR1 is DFQATT and CDR2 is SNEGSKA in the germline V gene (reference sequence). The CDR3 here is CSASARVDEQYF. As DNA, the CDR3 is TGCAGTGCCTCAGCGAGGGTGGACGAGCAGTACTTC.

The CDR3 here is CASSYGTVEETQYF. The CDR3 DNA is TGTGCCAGCAGTTACGGGACAGTAGAGGAGACCCAGTACTTC. The chain recombines TRBV6-6 with TRBJ2-5, with 7 bases identical to TRBD1. Germline V gene sequence: CDR1 MNHNY, CDR2 SVGAGI (reference sequence). This CDR3 has 14 residues. V lost 2 bases and J lost 5; bases outside the gene matches: 5.

This clonotype was picked up a small number of times. This rearrangement joins TRBV7-2 to TRBJ1-6, with TRBD1 as a possible D gene (6 bases). CDR1 SGHTA and CDR2 FQGNSA come from the germline V gene. V was shortened by 3 bases and J by 5 bases, with 11 bases between the two germline ends. The CDR3 loop spans 15 amino acids. Written as DNA, the CDR3 is TGTGCCAGCAGCTTTCAGGGGACGGATAATTCACCCCTCCACTTT. Residues: CASSFQGTDNSPLHF.

This clonotype was observed a handful of times. This chain uses TRBV10-2 with TRBJ1-5, with 9 positions matching TRBD1. Germline CDR1 WSHSY, CDR2 SAAADI. Losses at the gene ends were 0 bases for V and 3 bases for J; bases not matched to a gene: 3. There are 16 residues in the CDR3. The CDR3 loop reads CASSESRTGVNQPQHF. The CDR3 DNA reads TGCGCCAGCAGTGAGTCAAGGACAGGGGTCAATCAGCCCCAGCATTTT.

This rearrangement joins TRBV11-2 to TRBJ2-1, with TRBD2 matching over 9 bases. With 5 bases clipped from V and 2 bases from J, the junction kept 7 bases outside the gene matches. This CDR3 has 16 residues. The germline V gene encodes CDR1 SGHAT and CDR2 FQNNGV. For the CDR3, the DNA is TGTGCCAGCAGCCCAGGACTAGCGCGAGCCTACAATGAGCAGTTCTTC. Its translation is CASSPGLARAYNEQFF.

This chain connects TRBV10-3 to TRBJ2-1, with TRBD1 matching over 7 bases. In germline, CDR1 is ENHRY, CDR2 SYGVKD. Trimming cost V 7 bases and J 4 bases; bases outside gene matches: 7. The CDR3 loop spans 14 amino acids. CDR3: CAINPGQNYNEQFF. In nucleotides, the CDR3 is TGTGCCATCAATCCGGGACAGAATTACAATGAGCAGTTCTTC.

This chain links TRBV11-2 with TRBJ2-2; D may match TRBD1 or TRBD2 (6 bases each). Trimming removed 3 bases from V and 7 bases from J, with 18 bases in between. Germline CDR1 reads SGHAT; CDR2 reads FQNNGV. This CDR3 is 16 amino acids long. CDR3 protein: CASSLGGGWLGGELFF. CDR3 coding DNA: TGTGCCAGCAGCTTGGGGGGCGGCTGGCTCGGCGGGGAGCTGTTTTTT. The full variable domain, with the rest looked up from reference TRBV11-2 and TRBJ2-2, is EAGVAQSPRYKIIEKRQSVAFWCNPISGHATLYWYQQILGQGPKLLIQFQNNGVVDDSQLPKDRFSAERLKGVDSTLKIQPAKLEDSAVYLCASSLGGGWLGGELFFGEGSRLTVL.

The chain carries TRBV15 and TRBJ2-1, with 9 bases that match TRBD2. The germline CDR1 and CDR2 sequences are LNHNV and YYDKDF (reference sequence). V lost 1 base and J lost 13; bases outside the gene matches: 11. The CDR3 extends over 15 amino acids. CDR3 amino acids: CATSRAIGAGGPQFF. The CDR3 nucleotides read TGTGCCACCAGCAGAGCTATCGGTGCGGGAGGGCCCCAGTTCTTC.

The rearrangement uses TRBV28 and TRBJ2-5, with 7 bases identical to TRBD2. Germline CDR1 MDHEN, CDR2 SYDVKM. The CDR3 is made up of 17 amino acids. V was clipped by 5 bases and J by 3 bases; unmatched bases: 15. In DNA form, the CDR3 reads TGTGCCAGCAGTCTTCTTATGGCGGGGGAGCAAAAAGAGACCCAGTACTTC. As protein: CASSLLMAGEQKETQYF.

This clonotype was counted only a few times. The J gene is TRBJ1-4, the V gene TRBV12-3 or TRBV12-4; D might be TRBD1 (6 bases). The CDR3 has 16 residues. V gave up 5 bases and J gave up 3 bases, with 16 bases separating them. This CDR3 is CASSKQGVGANEKLFF. In DNA, the CDR3 is TGTGCCAGCAGTAAACAGGGAGTTGGGGCTAATGAAAAACTGTTTTTT.

V gene TRBV20-1 combines with J gene TRBJ1-2, with D maybe TRBD1 (5 bases). V lost 6 bases to trimming and J lost 4 bases, with 18 bases between them. Germline V CDR1 and CDR2: DFQATT, SNEGSKA (reference sequence). The CDR3 contains 14 residues. CDR3 in DNA: TGCAGTGCACCAAAACGAGGGGTGGGCTATGGCTACACCTTC. The encoded protein is CSAPKRGVGYGYTF.

The CDR3 is CSAAGVGAYEQYF. The CDR3 bases are TGCAGTGCAGCAGGGGTCGGGGCCTACGAGCAGTACTTC. The chain couples TRBV20-1 to TRBJ2-7; tentatively, D is TRBD1 (6 bases). Looked up from germline, CDR1 is DFQATT and CDR2 is SNEGSKA (reference sequence). The CDR3 is 13 amino acids. V lost 6 bases and J 2 bases, leaving 14 bases between the germline ends.

This clonotype was recorded a few times. The chain has TRBV7-9 and TRBJ1-1; TRBD1 is a possible D gene (5 bases). The CDR3 runs 13 residues. From germline, CDR1 is SEHNR and CDR2 FQNEAQ (reference sequence). V was clipped by 11 bases and J by 3 bases, with 16 bases between them. The CDR3 here is CAGRGGSDTEAFF. The CDR3 nucleotides are TGTGCCGGTCGCGGGGGTTCAGACACTGAAGCTTTCTTT.

This clonotype showed up many times. The chain links TRBV7-2 to TRBJ2-7, with 10 bases identical to TRBD2. The V segment lost 1 base and the J segment 5 bases; nucleotides outside the gene matches: 2. Germline CDR1 and CDR2: SGHTA and FQGNSA. The CDR3 is 14 amino acids. The CDR3 is CASSLVLAGNEQYF. The CDR3 bases are TGTGCCAGCAGCTTAGTACTAGCGGGGAACGAGCAGTACTTC.

This rearrangement joins TRBV5-1 to TRBJ2-1; 7 positions match TRBD2. Trimming removed 6 bases from V and 4 bases from J; junction bases left unmatched: 7. The germline V gene has CDR1 SGHRS and CDR2 YFSETQ. This CDR3 is built from 14 residues. CDR3 nucleotide sequence: TGCGCCAGCAATCTAGCGGAGCTATACAATGAGCAGTTCTTC. Protein product: CASNLAELYNEQFF.

J is TRBJ2-5 and V is TRBV6-5, with D possibly being TRBD2 (6 bases). This CDR3 is built from 15 residues. V lost 1 base and J lost 0, with 9 bases in between. The germline V gene encodes CDR1 MNHEY and CDR2 SVGAGI. The CDR3 reads CASSYFGTDQETQYF. As DNA, the CDR3 is TGTGCCAGCAGTTACTTTGGGACTGACCAAGAGACCCAGTACTTC.

The chain couples TRBV28 to TRBJ2-3; no clear D. Deletions cut 6 bases from V and 5 bases from J, with 24 bases between. This CDR3 is built from 17 residues. CDR1 is MDHEN and CDR2 is SYDVKM in the germline V gene. CDR3 residues: CASRPTSLTAAGDTQYF. CDR3 sequence (DNA): TGTGCCAGCAGACCCACTTCCCTAACAGCCGCTGGAGATACGCAGTATTTT.

In this sample, this clonotype turned up a few times. The rearrangement uses TRBV6-6 and TRBJ2-7; D is possibly TRBD1 (6 bases). The germline V and J ends were trimmed by 0 bases and 5 bases, with 14 bases remaining between them. The germline CDR1 and CDR2 sequences are MNHNY and SVGAGI (reference sequence). This CDR3 has 15 amino acids. DNA of the CDR3: TGTGCCAGCAGTTACTCAGGGCAGGGGCCCCACGAGCAGTACTTC. Its protein product is CASSYSGQGPHEQYF.

CDR3 loop: CATAWREGQYNEQFF. The CDR3 nucleotides are TGTGCCACTGCATGGCGGGAGGGGCAGTACAATGAGCAGTTCTTC. The chain carries TRBV7-6 and TRBJ2-1, with TRBD2 matching over 9 bases. Trimming cost V 10 bases and J 4 bases; bases outside gene matches: 11. The CDR3 totals 15 residues. Germline-derived CDR1 and CDR2 are SGHVS and FNYEAQ.

This clonotype was seen ten or more times. The rearrangement uses TRBV7-9 and TRBJ2-2; D gene uncertain. Germline CDR1 reads SEHNR; CDR2 reads FQNEAQ (reference sequence). The CDR3 runs to 14 residues. Trimming pared 5 bases from V and 4 bases from J, leaving 11 bases between. The CDR3: CASSPISSTGELFF. In DNA form, the CDR3 reads TGTGCCAGCAGCCCGATAAGTAGCACCGGGGAGCTGTTTTTT.

The sample holds a few counts of this clonotype. The rearrangement uses TRBV29-1 and TRBJ2-3; 8 bases fit TRBD1. The J segment lost 5 bases and the V segment lost 6 bases, leaving 7 bases of the junction unmatched. Germline CDR1 and CDR2: SQVTM and ANQGSEA. The CDR3 extends over 13 amino acids. CDR3 region: CSVLDRAGDTQYF. CDR3 nucleotides: TGCAGCGTCCTGGACAGGGCTGGAGATACGCAGTATTTT.

This clonotype occurred many times. This chain uses TRBV7-9 with TRBJ1-1; tentative D call: TRBD1 (5 bases). V was trimmed by 1 base and J by 4 bases, leaving 13 bases between them. The germline CDR1 and CDR2 sequences are SEHNR and FQNEAQ (reference sequence). CDR3 length: 15 residues. CDR3: CASSLVSGASTEAFF. CDR3 bases: TGTGCCAGCAGCTTAGTTTCCGGGGCGAGCACTGAAGCTTTCTTT.

This clonotype was seen only a few times. The chain combines TRBV5-1 with TRBJ2-2; D is ambiguous. The CDR3 runs to 13 residues. Trimming took off 4 bases at V and 6 bases at J, with 10 bases between the two ends. Germline lookup yields CDR1 SGHRS and CDR2 YFSETQ. CDR3 amino acids: CASSQFPPGELFF. The CDR3 DNA reads TGCGCCAGCAGCCAGTTCCCGCCCGGGGAGCTGTTTTTT.

This chain joins TRBV11-2 and TRBJ1-1, with 10 bases fitting TRBD1. The CDR3 has 19 residues. The ends lost 4 bases at V and 6 bases at J; junction bases unmatched: 20. Germline CDR1 reads SGHAT; CDR2 reads FQNNGV. This CDR3 reads CASSSPLGTGANLYAEAFF. As DNA, the CDR3 is TGTGCCAGCAGCTCGCCCCTAGGGACAGGGGCTAATTTGTACGCTGAAGCTTTCTTT. Drawing the rest from reference TRBV11-2 and TRBJ1-1, the complete variable domain is EAGVAQSPRYKIIEKRQSVAFWCNPISGHATLYWYQQILGQGPKLLIQFQNNGVVDDSQLPKDRFSAERLKGVDSTLKIQPAKLEDSAVYLCASSSPLGTGANLYAEAFFGQGTRLTVV.

This clonotype was seen many times. The rearrangement links TRBV7-2 to TRBJ2-5; maybe TRBD1 (5 bases). The CDR3 consists of 13 residues. Germline V gene data show CDR1 as SGHTA and CDR2 as FQGNSA. V was clipped by 3 bases and J by 4 bases, with 9 bases between them. Here the CDR3 reads CASSFSRGETQYF. The CDR3 region has the DNA TGTGCCAGCAGCTTTTCTAGGGGAGAGACCCAGTACTTC.

This clonotype showed up just a few times. The chain has TRBV11-2 and TRBJ2-3, with D possibly matching TRBD1 (6 bases). Trimming removed 4 bases from V and 4 bases from J, with 15 bases in between. Germline V gives CDR1 SGHAT, CDR2 FQNNGV. CDR3 length: 15 amino acids. This chain's CDR3 is CASSWDTLGADTQYF. The CDR3 DNA is TGTGCCAGCAGCTGGGACACCCTAGGGGCAGATACGCAGTATTTT.

This clonotype has more than one count but fewer than ten. The rearrangement uses TRBV11-2 and TRBJ2-7; 8 nucleotides align to TRBD1. CDR1 is SGHAT, CDR2 FQNNGV, per germline. CDR3 length equals 18 residues. Trimming took 3 bases from V and 3 from J; bases not matched to a gene: 16. The CDR3 nucleotides read TGTGCCAGCAGCTTTTCTGTCTCTTGGACAGGGAAGGACTACGAGCAGTACTTC. It is translated as CASSFSVSWTGKDYEQYF.

This clonotype was observed many times. The V call is TRBV7-2, the J call TRBJ1-2; the match to TRBD1 covers 8 bases. V was clipped by 5 bases and J by 0 bases; unmatched bases: 8. The CDR3 is made up of 16 amino acids. Germline CDR1 and CDR2: SGHTA and FQGNSA. The CDR3 sequence: CASSPRGRVTNYGYTF. The CDR3 DNA reads as TGTGCCAGCAGCCCCAGGGGGCGCGTCACTAACTATGGCTACACCTTC. The variable domain in full, completed from reference TRBV7-2 and TRBJ1-2, reads GAGVSQSPSNKVTEKGKDVELRCDPISGHTALYWYRQSLGQGLEFLIYFQGNSAPDKSGLPSDRFSAERTGGSVSTLTIQRTQQEDSAVYLCASSPRGRVTNYGYTFGSGTRLTVV.

The rearrangement uses TRBV5-1 and TRBJ2-7, with 12 bases matching TRBD2. Unmatched junction bases numbered 12, after V lost 2 bases and J lost 3 bases. The length of the CDR3 is 18 residues. The V gene's germline CDR1 is SGHRS and CDR2 YFSETQ. CDR3 region: CASSLELAGGDMVYEQYF. CDR3 sequence (DNA): TGCGCCAGCAGCTTAGAACTAGCGGGGGGAGATATGGTCTACGAGCAGTACTTC.